Shown below are 24 T cell receptor beta chains from a single sample sequenced in a study of T cells in Graves' hyperthyroidism and ophthalmopathy. RNA transcripts were the template for amplifying TCR beta CDR3 regions. HTBI primers were employed in a first-round RT-PCR of the TCR CDR3. TCRdb recomputed calls from the multiplex PCR reads with MiXCR, one row per CDR3 protein. The data contain approximately 620,000 distinct CDR3 sequences, more than 15% of them singletons. The sample comprised blood. Receptors originate from a woman between 40 and 55 years old with Graves' ophthalmopathy.

The chain combines TRBV10-3 with TRBJ2-1; 14 bases agree with TRBD2. The germline gives CDR1 ENHRY, CDR2 SYGVKD. The CDR3 runs to 14 residues. Trimming cost V 6 bases and J 8 bases; bases outside gene matches: 3. The CDR3 bases are TGTGCCATCAGAGGGACTAGCGGGAGTTATGAGCAGTTCTTC. It is translated as CAIRGTSGSYEQFF.

The rearrangement links TRBV4-2 to TRBJ1-6; no clear D. The germline V gene has CDR1 LGHNA and CDR2 YNFKEQ. The CDR3 is made up of 16 amino acids. Trimming took 0 bases from V and 9 from J, leaving 15 bases between them. DNA for the CDR3: TGTGCCAGCAGCCAAGAACTCACCCGTATAGGTTCACCCCTCCACTTT. Protein product: CASSQELTRIGSPLHF.

The V and J genes are TRBV6-5 and TRBJ2-1; 9 positions match TRBD2. CDR1 and CDR2 from the germline V gene are MNHEY and SVGAGI. Trimming at V came to 0 bases and at J to 7 bases, leaving 7 bases not matched to a gene. This CDR3 comprises 16 residues. The CDR3 DNA reads as TGTGCCAGCAGTTACTCCTATCCTCTAGCGGGGAATGAGCAGTTCTTC. It is translated as CASSYSYPLAGNEQFF.

In its sample, this clonotype was seen a few times. The rearrangement joins TRBV2 to TRBJ1-4, with D unclear. Trimming removed 2 bases at V and 7 bases at J, with 11 bases between. The CDR3 spans 14 residues. CDR1 is SNHLY, CDR2 FYNNEI, per germline. The CDR3 loop reads CASSERQVAEKLFF. For the CDR3, the DNA is TGTGCCAGCAGTGAACGGCAGGTGGCTGAAAAACTGTTTTTT.

This clonotype has only a few counts. The gene calls are TRBV6-1 and TRBJ2-5, with D tentatively TRBD1 (5 bases). The CDR3 loop spans 17 amino acids. V lost 6 bases, J lost 0 bases, and 20 bases lay in between. In germline, CDR1 is MNHNS, CDR2 SASEGT. The CDR3 DNA sequence: TGTGCCAGCAGCCGCGTCCCCCCAACAGGATACCAAGAGACCCAGTACTTC. Its translation is CASSRVPPTGYQETQYF.

This clonotype was seen ten or more times. This rearrangement joins TRBV18 to TRBJ1-6; D is uncertain. This CDR3 contains 13 residues. Germline V gene sequence: CDR1 KGHSH, CDR2 LQKENI. The V and J ends lost 3 bases and 7 bases respectively, with 7 bases between them. CDR3: CASSPEANSPLHF. The DNA of the CDR3 is TGTGCCAGCTCACCCGAAGCGAATTCACCCCTCCACTTT.

The chain couples TRBV20-1 to TRBJ2-7; D is unresolved. There are 13 residues in the CDR3. CDR1 is DFQATT, CDR2 SNEGSKA, per germline (reference sequence). V lost 5 bases and J 4 bases, leaving 15 bases between the germline ends. The CDR3 reads CSAEATTYYEQYF. In DNA, the CDR3 is TGCAGTGCTGAAGCCACTACATATTACGAGCAGTACTTC.

This clonotype was counted ten times or more. This CDR3 reads CASSHGGTVHMNTEAFF. CDR3 sequence (DNA): TGTGCCAGCAGCCATGGCGGGACAGTGCACATGAACACTGAAGCTTTCTTT. This chain uses TRBV3-1 with TRBJ1-1, with 7 bases lining up with TRBD1. The germline V gene encodes CDR1 LGHDT and CDR2 YNNKEL (reference sequence). With 3 bases clipped from V and 0 bases from J, the junction kept 10 bases outside the gene matches. There are 17 residues in the CDR3.

This clonotype was counted between two and nine times. The gene calls are TRBV19 and TRBJ1-4, with 9 bases that match TRBD1. V lost 5 bases to trimming and J lost 3 bases; unmatched junction nucleotides: 7. The germline V gene encodes CDR1 LNHDA and CDR2 SQIVND (reference sequence). The CDR3 is made up of 16 amino acids. The CDR3 reads CASSQGTGIANEKLFF. CDR3 coding DNA: TGTGCCAGTAGTCAAGGGACAGGGATCGCTAATGAAAAACTGTTTTTT.

This clonotype has a count of ten or more. V is TRBV6-5 and J is TRBJ1-2, with 8 bases that match TRBD1. CDR3 size: 14 residues. Germline CDR1 MNHEY, CDR2 SVGAGI. With 0 bases clipped from V and 6 bases from J, the junction kept 3 bases outside the gene matches. The CDR3 loop reads CASSYSPGGDGYTF. The CDR3 nucleotides are TGTGCCAGCAGTTACTCCCCAGGGGGCGATGGCTACACCTTC.

The V and J genes are TRBV7-3 and TRBJ1-3, with D perhaps TRBD1 (6 bases). Germline values: CDR1 SGHTA, CDR2 FQGTGA. The ends were cut back, 5 bases at V and 2 bases at J, with 16 bases in the middle. CDR3 length equals 16 residues. Written as DNA, the CDR3 is TGTGCCAGCAGCCTTACTGACAGGACCCCTGGAAACACCATATATTTT. This codes for CASSLTDRTPGNTIYF.

The chain couples TRBV7-9 to TRBJ2-5; D not resolved. The V gene's germline CDR1 is SEHNR and CDR2 FQNEAQ (reference sequence). The CDR3 is made up of 19 amino acids. V lost 2 bases, J lost 3 bases, and 25 bases lay in between. CDR3 sequence (DNA): TGTGCCAGCAGCTTATATTCGGGTGCGCGGCGGACGAGAAAAGAGACCCAGTACTTC. This translates into CASSLYSGARRTRKETQYF.

This clonotype was seen ten or more times. This sequence joins TRBV13 and TRBJ2-1; D is perhaps TRBD2 (5 bases). Germline V lookup: CDR1 PRHDT, CDR2 FYEKMQ (reference sequence). This CDR3 has 14 residues. Trimming stripped 5 bases from V and 0 bases from J, with 8 bases between. The DNA of the CDR3 is TGTGCCAGCAGCAAACTAGGCTCCTACAATGAGCAGTTCTTC. This translates into CASSKLGSYNEQFF.

This clonotype has ten or more counts. The chain employs TRBV28 and TRBJ1-5; no clear D gene. CDR3 length: 14 amino acids. Germline V gene lookup returns CDR1 MDHEN and CDR2 SYDVKM. Between the trimmed V and J ends, which lost 6 bases and 6 bases, there was a span of 15 bases. This CDR3 reads CASSPSSSTQPQHF. The DNA of the CDR3 is TGTGCCAGCAGCCCAAGTTCGAGTACTCAGCCCCAGCATTTT.

This clonotype was picked up many times. The gene calls are TRBV12-3 or TRBV12-4 and TRBJ2-7; D ambiguous. The CDR3 spans 13 residues. V lost 6 bases and J lost 5, with 14 bases in between. CDR3 region: CASSLWSIDEQYF. The CDR3 DNA sequence: TGTGCCAGCAGCCTCTGGTCTATAGACGAGCAGTACTTC.

This clonotype has more than one count but fewer than ten. V and J are TRBV4-1 and TRBJ2-7; D is ambiguous. The CDR3 has 14 residues. Germline values: CDR1 MGHRA, CDR2 YSYEKL. V lost 2 bases, J lost 0 bases, and 8 bases lay in between. Written as DNA, the CDR3 is TGCGCCAGCAGCCAACCCCTCGTCTCCTACGAGCAGTACTTC. The encoded protein is CASSQPLVSYEQYF.

The chain employs TRBV24-1 and TRBJ1-2; D gene ambiguous. CDR3 size: 11 residues. Trimming cost V 2 bases and J 8 bases, with 5 bases left between them. CDR1 KGHDR and CDR2 SFDVKD come from the germline V gene. Here the CDR3 DNA reads TGTGCCACCAGTGATTCTAAAGGCTACACCTTC. It encodes CATSDSKGYTF.

This clonotype was detected only a few times. The gene calls are TRBV6-1 and TRBJ1-1; D is unresolved. This CDR3 has 13 amino acids. CDR1 is MNHNS, CDR2 SASEGT, per germline. V was clipped by 5 bases and J by 1 base, with 8 bases between them. The CDR3 loop is CASSRVRNTEAFF. The CDR3 bases are TGTGCCAGCAGTCGCGTCAGGAACACTGAAGCTTTCTTT.

V gene TRBV4-2 combines with J gene TRBJ2-1; 10 bases line up with TRBD2. After removal of 3 bases from V and 5 bases from J, the junction contained 10 bases not matched to a gene. The CDR3 has 17 amino acids. Germline V gene lookup returns CDR1 LGHNA and CDR2 YNFKEQ. The CDR3 is CASSQGIAGGDHNEQFF. Written as DNA, the CDR3 is TGTGCCAGCAGCCAGGGTATAGCGGGGGGAGACCACAATGAGCAGTTCTTC.

This clonotype was seen repeatedly, ten times or more. The chain has TRBV28 and TRBJ1-2, with 9 nucleotides matching TRBD1. With 6 bases clipped from V and 8 bases from J, the junction kept 4 bases outside the gene matches. Germline CDR1 MDHEN, CDR2 SYDVKM. This CDR3 spans 12 amino acids. The chain's CDR3 is CASRTGGKGYTF. In DNA, the CDR3 is TGTGCCAGCAGAACAGGGGGCAAAGGCTACACCTTC.

The chain recombines TRBV20-1 with TRBJ1-1; D is uncertain. The CDR3 runs 12 residues. V lost 1 base to trimming and J lost 6 bases, with 9 bases between them. CDR1 is DFQATT, CDR2 SNEGSKA, per germline (reference sequence). The CDR3 nucleotides read TGCAGTGCTAGAGTTTTCGGGGCTGAAGCTTTCTTT. Its protein product is CSARVFGAEAFF.

Only one count was recorded for this clonotype. The V call is TRBV20-1, the J call TRBJ1-1; the D is unclear. Germline V lookup: CDR1 DFQATT, CDR2 SNEGSKA (reference sequence). This CDR3 region has 11 residues. V shed 7 bases and J shed 0 bases, with 6 bases lying between them. The CDR3 loop is CSVPLNTEAFF. The CDR3 DNA reads as TGCAGTGTACCCCTGAACACTGAAGCTTTCTTT.

A note on this clonotype: This may come from a read error, since a much larger clone is one base off. V is TRBV20-1 and J is TRBJ1-1; no firm D call. The CDR3 contains 14 residues. CDR1 is DFQATT, CDR2 SNEGSKA, per germline (reference sequence). The CDR3 loop is CGASGLEIYTEAFF. The DNA of the CDR3 is TGCGGTGCAAGTGGTCTGGAGATATACACTGAAGCTTTCTTT.

Ten or more counts support this clonotype. The chain uses TRBV20-1 and TRBJ2-5, with D possibly being TRBD2 (5 bases). CDR3 length equals 16 residues. The germline V gene encodes CDR1 DFQATT and CDR2 SNEGSKA (reference sequence). Trimming took 4 bases from V and 4 from J, leaving 22 bases between them. CDR3 in amino acids: CSAKDASGPLRETQYF. As DNA, the CDR3 is TGCAGTGCTAAAGATGCGAGCGGTCCCCTCAGAGAGACCCAGTACTTC.